Sequencing of this T cell receptor beta chain was carried out in a study of regulatory T cells in long-lasting Graves disease. The overall study: Under 3 months of antithyroid drugs had been taken by newly diagnosed Graves' patients. General study findings and limits: TRBV28, TRBJ1-2 and TRBJ2-5 were segments that persistent disease favored. For persistent Graves' patients, TCR diversity was lower than for newly diagnosed ones. Not thyroid tissue but only peripheral blood was studied.

Time point specified: newly diagnosed GD, antithyroid drugs for less than 3 months. PBMC RNA served as the TCR library source. This clonotype has ten or more counts. Its antigen is unidentified. Library construction for TCR beta used iRepertoire HTBI primers and Arm-PCR of CDR3 regions. TCRdb fed the multiplex PCR reads into MiXCR, producing one record per CDR3 protein. The repertoire holds around 330,000 distinct CDR3 sequences, 18% seen once, with approximately 35% in the top ten. Germline assignment: CDR1 KGHDR and CDR2 SFDVKD. V gave up 7 bases and J gave up 7 bases, with 15 bases separating them. The CDR3 totals 13 residues.

This sequence was found in a female donor with Graves disease. Here the sequenced sample was peripheral blood mononuclear cells (PBMCs), taken at new diagnosis, from a patient treated with antithyroid drugs. The chain employs TRBV24-1 and TRBJ1-1; D perhaps matches TRBD1 (5 bases). In DNA, the CDR3 is TGTGCCACCAGCGACCCGGGTAGGGGTGAAGCTTTCTTT. Translation gives CATSDPGRGEAFF.